The next 20 T cell receptor beta chains were all read from a single sample in a study of T cells after yellow fever vaccination. Via MiXCR, TCRdb re-called the 5' RACE reads, giving one row per CDR3 protein. The table shows 100,000 or so distinct CDR3 sequences, with 8.9% occurring only once. This specimen consisted of CD8+ T cells not binding an NS4B(214-222) dextramer, sorted from PBMCs, obtained around 15 days after the first yellow fever vaccination. The source of these receptors is a man aged 18 to 29 who received the YFV17D yellow fever vaccine.

The CDR3 sequence is CAWSVAGINRENIQYF. DNA of the CDR3: TGTGCCTGGAGTGTTGCGGGGATCAACCGAGAAAACATTCAGTACTTC. The rearrangement joins TRBV30 to TRBJ2-4; a weak D match, TRBD2 (6 bases). With 0 bases removed from V and 5 bases from J, the gap between germline ends came to 17 bases. The CDR3 has 16 amino acids. CDR1 is GTSNPN, CDR2 SVGIG, per germline (reference sequence).

This clonotype has a handful of counts. The chain has TRBV5-5 and TRBJ2-3; D ambiguous. In germline, CDR1 is SGHKS, CDR2 YYEKEE (reference sequence). Trimming removed 0 bases at V and 5 bases at J, with 4 bases between. This CDR3 has 12 residues. The CDR3 spells CASSLAKDTQYF. In DNA form, the CDR3 reads TGTGCCAGCAGCTTGGCCAAAGATACGCAGTATTTT.

This chain connects TRBV27 to TRBJ2-3; D remains ambiguous. The V gene's germline CDR1 is MNHEY and CDR2 SMNVEV (reference sequence). Between the trimmed V and J ends, which lost 3 bases and 0 bases, there was a span of 19 bases. This CDR3 contains 18 residues. CDR3 bases: TGTGCCAGCAGTTTTCGCTCGAATGGGCGATACAGCACAGATACGCAGTATTTT. Its translation is CASSFRSNGRYSTDTQYF.

The sample holds a few counts of this clonotype. The rearrangement uses TRBV23-1 and TRBJ2-1; TRBD1 agrees at 7 bases. TRBV23-1 carries the ORF label, with uncertain function. The length of the CDR3 is 14 residues. V was pared by 8 bases and J by 4 bases, with 8 bases of the junction left unmatched. CDR3 nucleotides: TGCGCCAGCCCCGGGACAGCTTTATACAATGAGCAGTTCTTC. Encoded protein: CASPGTALYNEQFF.

The chain couples TRBV7-2 to TRBJ2-7; D may be TRBD2 (6 bases). From germline, CDR1 is SGHTA and CDR2 FQGNSA. The V end was cut by 3 bases, the J end by 1 base, with 13 bases between. This CDR3 region has 15 residues. DNA of the CDR3: TGTGCCAGCAGCTTCGGTTTAGCGGCTTCCTACGAGCAGTACTTC. Translated, it gives CASSFGLAASYEQYF.

The J gene is TRBJ2-7, the V gene TRBV4-1, with D possibly being TRBD1 (5 bases). The germline V gene has CDR1 MGHRA and CDR2 YSYEKL. The CDR3 extends over 13 amino acids. V was pared by 3 bases and J by 3 bases, with 9 bases between. CDR3 region: CASSQWGGYEQYF. The CDR3 DNA reads TGCGCCAGCAGCCAGTGGGGCGGCTACGAGCAGTACTTC.

This chain joins TRBV19 and TRBJ2-5, with D possibly being TRBD2 (6 bases). Germline V gene data show CDR1 as LNHDA and CDR2 as SQIVND (reference sequence). The CDR3 runs 14 residues. V gave up 3 bases and J gave up 5 bases, with 13 bases separating them. The chain's CDR3 is CASSMSSAGETQYF. Here the CDR3 DNA reads TGTGCCAGTAGTATGTCTTCGGCGGGGGAGACCCAGTACTTC.

The chain links TRBV5-6 to TRBJ2-1; no clear D gene. The germline gives CDR1 SGHDT, CDR2 YYEEEE. The CDR3 is 11 residues long. V lost 2 bases, J lost 9 bases, and 6 bases lay in between. CDR3 sequence (DNA): TGTGCCAGCAGCTTCGTGGGTGAGCAGTTCTTC. This codes for CASSFVGEQFF.

This clonotype turned up a few times. The rearrangement joins TRBV7-9 to TRBJ1-1, with TRBD1 identical over 8 bases. This CDR3 is 14 amino acids long. V lost 6 bases and J lost 2; bases outside the gene matches: 5. Germline loops: CDR1 SEHNR, CDR2 FQNEAQ (reference sequence). CDR3 DNA sequence: TGTGCCAGCAGGGCGACAGGGGTAAACACTGAAGCTTTCTTT. It codes for CASRATGVNTEAFF.

This rearrangement joins TRBV10-3 to TRBJ1-1, with unresolved D. This CDR3 region has 13 residues. The ends were cut back, 0 bases at V and 5 bases at J, with 7 bases in the middle. CDR1 and CDR2 (germline): ENHRY, SYGVKD. CDR3 loop: CAISESGTTEAFF. The CDR3, as DNA: TGTGCCATCAGTGAGTCCGGAACAACTGAAGCTTTCTTT.

This clonotype was seen more than once but under ten times. V usage is TRBV4-1 and J usage is TRBJ2-4; D gene uncertain. The germline V gene encodes CDR1 MGHRA and CDR2 YSYEKL. The CDR3 is made up of 15 amino acids. With 0 bases removed from V and 6 bases from J, the gap between germline ends came to 12 bases. This CDR3 is CASSQESYQRNIQYF. The CDR3 DNA reads as TGCGCCAGCAGCCAAGAGTCATACCAGAGAAACATTCAGTACTTC.

This clonotype came up a few times. The J gene is TRBJ1-3, the V gene TRBV7-2; D gene unclear. Germline V CDR1 and CDR2: SGHTA, FQGNSA. V dropped 4 bases and J dropped 5 bases, with 6 bases sitting between them. The CDR3 has 12 amino acids. Here the CDR3 reads CASSSRRNTIYF. DNA of the CDR3: TGTGCCAGCAGCTCTAGAAGAAACACCATATATTTT.

V is TRBV12-3 or TRBV12-4 and J is TRBJ2-3, with 13 bases identical to TRBD2. The V gene end was trimmed by 5 bases and the J gene end by 6 bases; junction bases not matched to a gene: 8. The CDR3 has 16 residues. CDR3 sequence reads: CASSPGLAGAKDTQYF. The CDR3 region has the DNA TGTGCCAGCAGTCCTGGACTAGCGGGGGCGAAGGATACGCAGTATTTT.

This clonotype was counted only a few times. The chain employs TRBV29-1 and TRBJ1-1, with a possible D match to TRBD1 (5 bases). Trimming stripped 1 base from V and 3 bases from J, with 12 bases between. The CDR3 runs 14 residues. Germline-derived CDR1 and CDR2 are SQVTM and ANQGSEA. For the CDR3, the DNA is TGCAGCGTTGAAGCCCGGGGCAGACACACTGAAGCTTTCTTT. Translation gives CSVEARGRHTEAFF.

The J gene is TRBJ1-4, the V gene TRBV12-3 or TRBV12-4; 7 nucleotides line up with TRBD1. The CDR3 has 15 amino acids. V lost 5 bases to trimming and J lost 4 bases; unmatched junction nucleotides: 7. Written as DNA, the CDR3 is TGTGCCAGCAGTGTAGGGACAGAGCGTAATGAAAAACTGTTTTTT. It yields the protein CASSVGTERNEKLFF.

In regard to this clonotype: A read error may be the cause here, since a much bigger clone is one base away. The chain joins TRBV10-2 to TRBJ2-1; 8 bases are shared with TRBD2. Germline CDR1 reads WSHSY; CDR2 reads SAAADI. The CDR3 length is 17 residues. CDR3 amino acids: CASSESVAGGPYNEQSF. The CDR3 region has the DNA TGCGCCAGCAGTGAGTCAGTGGCGGGGGGCCCCTACAATGAGCAGTCCTTC.

At least ten counts were recorded for this clonotype. This sequence joins TRBV19 and TRBJ2-1; TRBD2 might be the D (6 bases). The CDR3 covers 12 residues. Germline loops: CDR1 LNHDA, CDR2 SQIVND (reference sequence). The V end lost 8 bases, the J end lost 8 bases, and 13 bases lay between the germline ends. CDR3 loop: CASSAGGDEQFF. The CDR3 DNA reads TGTGCCAGTTCGGCCGGCGGGGATGAGCAGTTCTTC. Filled out from reference TRBV19 and TRBJ2-1, the complete variable domain reads DGGITQSPKYLFRKEGQNVTLSCEQNLNHDAMYWYRQDPGQGLRLIYYSQIVNDFQKGDIAEGYSVSREKKESFPLTVTSAQKNPTAFYLCASSAGGDEQFFGPGTRLTVL.

The rearrangement uses TRBV6-1 and TRBJ2-2, with 7 bases identical to TRBD2. With 1 base clipped from V and 4 bases from J, the junction kept 3 bases outside the gene matches. The CDR3 extends over 15 amino acids. CDR1 and CDR2 from the germline V gene are MNHNS and SASEGT. CDR3 region: CASSEGTSPTGELFF. The CDR3 DNA follows: TGTGCCAGCAGTGAAGGGACTAGTCCCACCGGGGAGCTGTTTTTT.

V and J are TRBV27 and TRBJ1-2; D is uncertain. The length of the CDR3 is 13 residues. From germline, CDR1 is MNHEY and CDR2 SMNVEV (reference sequence). V was clipped by 3 bases and J by 8 bases, with 13 bases between them. The CDR3 sequence: CASSLSQVDGYTF. CDR3 nucleotide sequence: TGTGCCAGCAGTTTGTCCCAGGTTGACGGCTACACCTTC.

By share of the sample, this clonotype is medium-sized (0.01 to 0.1%). The gene calls are TRBV6-4 and TRBJ2-2, with 7 bases aligning to TRBD2. Germline V lookup: CDR1 MRHNA, CDR2 SNTAGT. Trimming removed 5 bases from V and 3 bases from J; junction bases left unmatched: 0. This CDR3 region has 13 residues. The CDR3 nucleotides are TGTGCCAGCAGTAGCGGGGACACCGGGGAGCTGTTTTTT. This gives the protein CASSSGDTGELFF.